A selection of T cell receptor beta chains follows, all from one sample in a study of blood T cell repertoires in COVID-19. Only in-frame clones appear in the TCRdb table, and some are missing; sequencing was by immunoSEQ multiplex PCR. The sample has about 190,000 clones; roughly 82% are singletons. Sequenced material: PBMCs or T cells enriched from blood (not recorded which). The receptor source for this set is a man aged 35-49 years with acute COVID-19. Each CDR3 is given with its conserved first and last residue. A D gene is named only where the DNA matches it firmly.

.,TRBJ1-2,TRBV28,TGTGCCAGCAGTTTTGGGAGGTATGGCTACACCTTC,CASSFGRYGYTF
.,TRBJ2-5,TRBV11-1,TGTGCCAGCAGCCCGGAGGTGGCGGGAAAGAAGACCCAGTACTTC,CASSPEVAGKKTQYF
.,TRBJ2-1,TRBV2,TGTGCCAGCAGTGAAAACAGTTACAATGAGCAGTTCTTC,CASSENSYNEQFF
TRBD1,TRBJ1-2,TRBV30,TGCTCCTCCGGGACAGGGGTTATCCCTTCCTATGGCTACACCTTC,CSSGTGVIPSYGYTF
.,TRBJ1-4,TRBV7-8,TGTGCCAGCAGGGTTGGAAGGAGGAGTGAAAAACTGTTTTTT,CASRVGRRSEKLFF
.,TRBJ1-5,TRBV24-1,TGTGCCCCCCGACAGACCCAGAATCAGCCCCAGCATTTT,CAPRQTQNQPQHF
.,TRBJ1-6,TRBV5-1,TGCGCCAGCAGCTTGGGGCAGGGAAGTTCACCCCTCCACTTT,CASSLGQGSSPLHF
TRBD2,TRBJ2-3,TRBV9,TGTGCCAGCAGCGGGACTAGCACCTTATATAGCACAGATACGCAGTATTTT,CASSGTSTLYSTDTQYF
.,TRBJ2-1,TRBV16,TGTGCCAGCAGCCAATCTGACGGGACTTTCTACAATGAGCAGTTCTTC,CASSQSDGTFYNEQFF
TRBD1,TRBJ1-1,TRBV28,TGTGCCAGCAGTCCATCCCCGGGACAGGGGACGGCAGGGAACACTGAAGCTTTCTTT,CASSPSPGQGTAGNTEAFF